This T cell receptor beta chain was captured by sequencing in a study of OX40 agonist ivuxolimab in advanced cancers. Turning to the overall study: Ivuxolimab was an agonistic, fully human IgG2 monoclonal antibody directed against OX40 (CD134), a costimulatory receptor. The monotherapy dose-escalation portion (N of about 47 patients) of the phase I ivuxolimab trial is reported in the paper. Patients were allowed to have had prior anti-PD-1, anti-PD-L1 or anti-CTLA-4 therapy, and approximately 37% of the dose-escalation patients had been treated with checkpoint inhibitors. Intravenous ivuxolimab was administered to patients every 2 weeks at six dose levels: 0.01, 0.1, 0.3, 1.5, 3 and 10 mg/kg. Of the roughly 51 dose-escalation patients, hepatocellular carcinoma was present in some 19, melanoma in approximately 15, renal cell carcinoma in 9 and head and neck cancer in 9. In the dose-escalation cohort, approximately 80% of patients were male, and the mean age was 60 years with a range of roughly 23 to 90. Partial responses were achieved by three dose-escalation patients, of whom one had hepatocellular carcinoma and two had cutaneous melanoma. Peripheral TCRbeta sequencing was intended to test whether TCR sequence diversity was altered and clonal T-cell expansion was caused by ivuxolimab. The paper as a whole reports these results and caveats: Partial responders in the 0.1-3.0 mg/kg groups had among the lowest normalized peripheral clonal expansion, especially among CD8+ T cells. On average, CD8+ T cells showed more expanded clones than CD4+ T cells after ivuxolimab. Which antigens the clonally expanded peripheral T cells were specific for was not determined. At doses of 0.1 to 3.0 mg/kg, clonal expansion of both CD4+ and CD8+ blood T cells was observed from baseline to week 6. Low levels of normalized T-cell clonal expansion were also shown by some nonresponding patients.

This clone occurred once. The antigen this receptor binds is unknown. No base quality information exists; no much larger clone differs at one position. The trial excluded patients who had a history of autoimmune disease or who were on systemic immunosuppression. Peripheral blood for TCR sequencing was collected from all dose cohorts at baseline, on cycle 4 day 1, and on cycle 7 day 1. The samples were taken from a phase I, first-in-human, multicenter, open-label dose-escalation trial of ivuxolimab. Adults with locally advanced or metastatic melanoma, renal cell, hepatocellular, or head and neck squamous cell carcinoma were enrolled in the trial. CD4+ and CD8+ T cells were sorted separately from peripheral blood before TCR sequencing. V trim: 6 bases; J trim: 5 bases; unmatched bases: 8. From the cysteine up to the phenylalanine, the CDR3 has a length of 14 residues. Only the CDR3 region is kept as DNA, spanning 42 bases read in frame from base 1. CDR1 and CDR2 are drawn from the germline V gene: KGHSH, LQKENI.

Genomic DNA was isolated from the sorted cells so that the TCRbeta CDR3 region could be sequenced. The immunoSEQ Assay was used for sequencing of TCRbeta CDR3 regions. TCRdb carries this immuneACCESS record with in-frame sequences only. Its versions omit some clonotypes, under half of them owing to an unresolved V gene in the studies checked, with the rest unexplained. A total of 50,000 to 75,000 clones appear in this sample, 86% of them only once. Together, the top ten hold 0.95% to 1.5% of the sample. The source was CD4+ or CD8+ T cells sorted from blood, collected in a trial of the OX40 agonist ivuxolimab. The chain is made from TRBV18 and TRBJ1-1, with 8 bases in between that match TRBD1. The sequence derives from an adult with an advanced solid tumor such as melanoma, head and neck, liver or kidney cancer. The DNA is TGTGCCAGCTCTCGCGGACAGGGTGGGACTGAAGCTTTCTTT. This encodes CASSRGQGGTEAFF.